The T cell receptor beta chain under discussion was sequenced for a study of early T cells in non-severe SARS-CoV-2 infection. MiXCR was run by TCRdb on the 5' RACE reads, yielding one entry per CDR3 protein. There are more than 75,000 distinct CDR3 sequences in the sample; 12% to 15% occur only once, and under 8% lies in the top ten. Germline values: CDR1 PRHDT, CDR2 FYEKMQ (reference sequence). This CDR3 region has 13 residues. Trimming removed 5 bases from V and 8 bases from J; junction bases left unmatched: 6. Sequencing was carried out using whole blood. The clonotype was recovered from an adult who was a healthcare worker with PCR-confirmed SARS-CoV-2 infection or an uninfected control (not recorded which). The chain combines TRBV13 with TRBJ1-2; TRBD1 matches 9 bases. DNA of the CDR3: TGTGCCAGCAGCCAGAGGGACAGGGACGGCTACACCTTC. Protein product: CASSQRDRDGYTF.